These 23 T cell receptor beta chains share one sample of origin, sequenced in a study of T-cell memory formation after mild COVID-19 (dated by TCRdb to the early 2020s). Libraries were prepared through 5' RACE. TCRdb lists the instrument as Illumina NovaSeq 6000. TCRdb trimmed the raw reads at Q25, called clones with MiXCR and kept productive beta chains. Each entry is one CDR3 protein sequence, shown with its most common DNA and genes. Within this sample are about 120,000 distinct CDR3 sequences, with about a fifth of them counted one time only. Clones ranked in the top ten supply around 40% of the sample. Sequenced input: PBMCs or a T cell subset sorted from them (not recorded which). These receptors were taken from a young man who had mild COVID-19 (a few samples of this study predate the infection). The sample titles of this study are shuffled in the database, so cell type and time point are left out; the donor was told from shared clones.

This chain links TRBV27 with TRBJ1-2; perhaps TRBD1 as D (5 bases). From germline, CDR1 is MNHEY and CDR2 SMNVEV (reference sequence). This CDR3 comprises 13 residues. The V end lost 4 bases, the J end lost 6 bases, and 12 bases lay between the germline ends. The DNA for the CDR3 is TGTGCCAGCAGTTGGTCAGGGTCCGATGGCTACACCTTC. Its protein product is CASSWSGSDGYTF.

This clonotype came up a few times. The chain uses TRBV28 and TRBJ2-3, with D possibly called TRBD1 or TRBD2 (6 bases each). This CDR3 has 11 residues. The germline CDR1 and CDR2 sequences are MDHEN and SYDVKM. The V end lost 11 bases, the J end lost 6 bases, and 12 bases lay between the germline ends. The CDR3 DNA sequence: TGTGCCGGGGGGCCGTTGGATACGCAGTATTTT. Translation: CAGGPLDTQYF.

The chain carries TRBV6-5 and TRBJ2-1; no clear D. Germline V CDR1 and CDR2: MNHEY, SVGAGI. Between the trimmed V and J ends, which lost 3 bases and 8 bases, there was a span of 5 bases. The CDR3 extends over 11 amino acids. CDR3 DNA sequence: TGTGCCAGCAGTTATTGGGATGAGCAGTTCTTC. Encoded protein: CASSYWDEQFF.

The chain couples TRBV6-2 or TRBV6-3 to TRBJ2-7; D gene unclear. Trimming took off 7 bases at V and 3 bases at J, with 13 bases between the two ends. CDR3 length: 13 amino acids. Germline values: CDR1 MNHEY, CDR2 SVGEGT. CDR3 amino acids: CASTAAWGYEQYV. The CDR3 DNA is TGTGCCAGCACCGCCGCGTGGGGCTACGAGCAGTACGTC.

The J gene is TRBJ2-5, the V gene TRBV28; possible D gene TRBD1, 6 bases. CDR1 and CDR2 (germline): MDHEN, SYDVKM. This CDR3 is built from 14 residues. The V end lost 6 bases, the J end lost 5 bases, and 16 bases lay between the germline ends. CDR3 region: CASRPQGSDETQYF. The CDR3 DNA sequence: TGTGCCAGCAGGCCCCAGGGGTCCGATGAGACCCAGTACTTC. Full variable domain (rest looked up from reference TRBV28 and TRBJ2-5): DVKVTQSSRYLVKRTGEKVFLECVQDMDHENMFWYRQDPGLGLRLIYFSYDVKMKEKGDIPEGYSVSREKKERFSLILESASTNQTSMYLCASRPQGSDETQYFGPGTRLLVL.

This chain connects TRBV20-1 to TRBJ2-1; D gene ambiguous. The CDR3 is 16 amino acids. Germline lookup yields CDR1 DFQATT and CDR2 SNEGSKA (reference sequence). Deletions cut 0 bases from V and 0 bases from J, with 12 bases between. This CDR3 is CSARDPLETSYNEQFF. The CDR3 DNA is TGCAGTGCTAGAGACCCCTTAGAAACCTCCTACAATGAGCAGTTCTTC.

The chain employs TRBV2 and TRBJ2-3; weak D call: TRBD2 (5 bases). CDR1 is SNHLY and CDR2 is FYNNEI in the germline V gene. V gave up 6 bases and J gave up 3 bases, with 16 bases separating them. This CDR3 region has 15 residues. CDR3 DNA sequence: TGTGCCAGCAGACCCTCGCGGGTCGGAACAGATACGCAGTATTTT. Protein sequence: CASRPSRVGTDTQYF.

The CDR3 reads CSVGGGQGIPYGYTF. The CDR3 nucleotides read TGCAGCGTTGGGGGCGGACAGGGGATTCCCTATGGCTACACCTTC. This chain joins TRBV29-1 and TRBJ1-2, with TRBD1 identical over 9 bases. The CDR3 covers 15 residues. V shed 4 bases and J 4 bases; nucleotides not matched to a gene: 10. Germline V gene sequence: CDR1 SQVTM, CDR2 ANQGSEA.

This chain uses TRBV4-1 with TRBJ2-7, with 7 bases aligning to TRBD2. Germline values: CDR1 MGHRA, CDR2 YSYEKL. The V gene end was trimmed by 0 bases and the J gene end by 4 bases; junction bases not matched to a gene: 3. CDR3 size: 14 residues. CDR3 loop: CASSQEGEGYEQYV. The CDR3 DNA follows: TGCGCCAGCAGCCAAGAGGGGGAGGGTTACGAGCAGTACGTC.

This sequence joins TRBV7-9 and TRBJ2-5; 9 positions match TRBD1. V shed 5 bases and J 2 bases; nucleotides not matched to a gene: 9. This CDR3 is built from 16 residues. The germline CDR1 and CDR2 sequences are SEHNR and FQNEAQ (reference sequence). The CDR3 loop is CASSPYRDRAQETQYF. The CDR3 DNA is TGTGCCAGCAGCCCTTACCGGGACAGGGCACAAGAGACCCAGTACTTC.

This clonotype occurred a few times. The J gene is TRBJ2-7, the V gene TRBV5-1, with D maybe TRBD2 (7 bases). CDR3 length: 16 residues. V was cut by 4 bases and J by 4 bases, with 21 bases left in between. Germline loops: CDR1 SGHRS, CDR2 YFSETQ. Here the CDR3 reads CASSPWGGAPLYEQYF. CDR3 nucleotide sequence: TGCGCCAGCAGCCCGTGGGGGGGGGCGCCCCTTTACGAGCAGTACTTC.

Written as DNA, the CDR3 is TGTGCCACCAGCAGAGATCTTGAGAACACTGAAGCTTTCTTT. Its protein product is CATSRDLENTEAFF. The rearrangement links TRBV15 to TRBJ1-1; no reliable D call. The CDR3 has 14 residues. Germline V gene lookup returns CDR1 LNHNV and CDR2 YYDKDF (reference sequence). Trimming stripped 0 bases from V and 1 base from J, with 6 bases between. Complete variable domain (other parts from reference TRBV15 and TRBJ1-1): DAMVIQNPRYQVTQFGKPVTLSCSQTLNHNVMYWYQQKSSQAPKLLFHYYDKDFNNEADTPDNFQSRRPNTSFCFLDIRSPGLGDTAMYLCATSRDLENTEAFFGQGTRLTVV.

This clonotype was observed a few times. The genes are TRBV12-3 or TRBV12-4 and TRBJ2-2; 9 nucleotides line up with TRBD1. J gave up 6 bases and V 6 bases, and 8 bases lay outside the gene matches. CDR3 length equals 15 residues. The CDR3, as DNA: TGTGCCAGCAGCCGGGGGACAGGGTTGGCCGGGGAGCTGTTTTTT. It encodes CASSRGTGLAGELFF.

The V call is TRBV2, the J call TRBJ2-5, with 8 bases that match TRBD2. From germline, CDR1 is SNHLY and CDR2 FYNNEI. V lost 10 bases and J lost 6; bases outside the gene matches: 13. This CDR3 contains 14 residues. CDR3 protein: CATLLGLVVKTQYF. The CDR3 coding sequence is TGTGCCACCCTTCTGGGACTAGTCGTAAAGACCCAGTACTTC.

This chain links TRBV6-2 or TRBV6-3 with TRBJ1-1, with 10 bases matching TRBD1. The CDR3 totals 14 residues. Losses at the gene ends were 6 bases for V and 4 bases for J; bases not matched to a gene: 5. In germline, CDR1 is MNHEY, CDR2 SVGEGT. This CDR3 reads CASRWDRGGTEAFF. CDR3 DNA: TGTGCCAGCAGATGGGACAGGGGAGGCACTGAAGCTTTCTTT.

This clonotype was seen a few times. The rearrangement uses TRBV19 and TRBJ2-1; D is unresolved. Trimming removed 3 bases from V and 6 bases from J, with 12 bases in between. Germline loops: CDR1 LNHDA, CDR2 SQIVND (reference sequence). CDR3 length: 14 residues. The CDR3 region is CASSISFRPNEQFF. The CDR3 DNA is TGTGCCAGTAGTATTTCATTCAGACCCAATGAGCAGTTCTTC.

The rearrangement uses TRBV4-2 and TRBJ1-2; D is uncertain. V lost 7 bases and J lost 3, with 12 bases in between. CDR3 length: 13 residues. Germline CDR1 is LGHNA and CDR2 is YNFKEQ. The DNA of the CDR3 is TGTGCCAGCAAGGGCAGCTCCTACTATGGCTACACCTTC. This encodes CASKGSSYYGYTF.

This clonotype has only a few counts. J is TRBJ2-3 and V is TRBV29-1; D possibly matches TRBD1 or TRBD2 (5 bases each). V lost 5 bases and J 2 bases, leaving 11 bases between the germline ends. This CDR3 has 13 amino acids. Germline loops: CDR1 SQVTM, CDR2 ANQGSEA. The CDR3 reads CSVRDLSTDTQYF. The CDR3, as DNA: TGCAGCGTTCGGGACCTGTCCACAGATACGCAGTATTTT.

The chain is built from TRBV28 and TRBJ2-1; D may correspond to TRBD1 or TRBD2 (6 bases each). Trimming left V 7 bases short and J 0 bases short, with 16 bases between. From germline, CDR1 is MDHEN and CDR2 SYDVKM. This CDR3 spans 16 amino acids. In DNA, the CDR3 is TGTGCCAGCACCCATAGGGGGGACACCTCCTACAATGAGCAGTTCTTC. Amino acids: CASTHRGDTSYNEQFF.

In its sample, this clonotype was seen a few times. The rearrangement joins TRBV11-2 to TRBJ2-5; a possible D gene is TRBD1 (5 bases). Germline CDR1 is SGHAT and CDR2 is FQNNGV. The CDR3 loop spans 15 amino acids. The germline V and J ends were trimmed by 1 base and 4 bases, with 13 bases remaining between them. The CDR3, as DNA: TGTGCCAGCAGCTTAGTTGTCAGGGTTGGAGAGACCCAGTACTTC. Its translation: CASSLVVRVGETQYF.

This chain connects TRBV7-2 to TRBJ2-5, with 11 bases lining up with TRBD2. The CDR3 covers 16 residues. The V gene's germline CDR1 is SGHTA and CDR2 FQGNSA. The J segment lost 2 bases and the V segment lost 5 bases, leaving 7 bases of the junction unmatched. CDR3 nucleotides: TGTGCCAGCAGCACATTGACTAGCGGGGTTCAAGAGACCCAGTACTTC. This translates into CASSTLTSGVQETQYF.

The V and J genes are TRBV24-1 and TRBJ2-3; D not resolved. Germline V lookup: CDR1 KGHDR, CDR2 SFDVKD. The CDR3 is 13 amino acids. Between the trimmed V and J ends, which lost 7 bases and 2 bases, there was a span of 9 bases. CDR3 protein: CATSPASTDTQYF. CDR3 sequence (DNA): TGTGCCACCAGCCCTGCTTCCACAGATACGCAGTATTTT.

A few counts support this clonotype. The rearrangement joins TRBV12-3 or TRBV12-4 to TRBJ1-2, with TRBD1 matching over 8 bases. The CDR3 has 15 residues. V dropped 6 bases and J dropped 0; count of bases not matched to a gene: 6. The CDR3 nucleotides are TGTGCCAGCAGCCTGGACAGGGCCTCTAACTATGGCTACACCTTC. Translated, it gives CASSLDRASNYGYTF.